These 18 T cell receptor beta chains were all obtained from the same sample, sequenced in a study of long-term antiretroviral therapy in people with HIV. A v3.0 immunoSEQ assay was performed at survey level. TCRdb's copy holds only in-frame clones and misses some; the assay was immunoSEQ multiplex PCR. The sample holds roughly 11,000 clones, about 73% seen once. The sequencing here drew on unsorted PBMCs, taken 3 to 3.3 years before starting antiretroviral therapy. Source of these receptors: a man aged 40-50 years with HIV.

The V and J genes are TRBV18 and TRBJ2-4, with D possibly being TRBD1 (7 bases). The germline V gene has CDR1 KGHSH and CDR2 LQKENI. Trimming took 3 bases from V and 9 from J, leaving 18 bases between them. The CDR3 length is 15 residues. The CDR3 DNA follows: TGTGCCAGCTCACCGATGCCGGCAGGGGGAGGCATTCAGTACTTC. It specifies CASSPMPAGGGIQYF.

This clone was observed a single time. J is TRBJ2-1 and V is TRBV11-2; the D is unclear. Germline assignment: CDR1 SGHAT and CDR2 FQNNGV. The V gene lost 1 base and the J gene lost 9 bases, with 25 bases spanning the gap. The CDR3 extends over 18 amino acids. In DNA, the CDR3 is TGTGCCAGCAGCTTAGGAGTTTTTGCCGGCTCTCTACATACTGAGCAGTTCTTC. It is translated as CASSLGVFAGSLHTEQFF. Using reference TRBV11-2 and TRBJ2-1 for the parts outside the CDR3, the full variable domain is EAGVAQSPRYKIIEKRQSVAFWCNPISGHATLYWYQQILGQGPKLLIQFQNNGVVDDSQLPKDRFSAERLKGVDSTLKIQPAKLEDSAVYLCASSLGVFAGSLHTEQFFGPGTRLTVL.

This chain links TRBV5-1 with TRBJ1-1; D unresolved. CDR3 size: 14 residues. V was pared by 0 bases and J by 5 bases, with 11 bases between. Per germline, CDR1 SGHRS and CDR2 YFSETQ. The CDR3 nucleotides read TGCGCCAGCAGCTTGGGAGGCGCTGGTACTGAAGCTTTCTTT. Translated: CASSLGGAGTEAFF.

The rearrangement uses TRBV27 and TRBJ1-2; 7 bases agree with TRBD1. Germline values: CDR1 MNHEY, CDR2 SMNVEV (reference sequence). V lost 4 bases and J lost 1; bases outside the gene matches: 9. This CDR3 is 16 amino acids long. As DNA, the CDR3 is TGTGCCAGCAGTTCCAGGACAGGAGACTTTAACTATGGCTACACCTTC. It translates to CASSSRTGDFNYGYTF.

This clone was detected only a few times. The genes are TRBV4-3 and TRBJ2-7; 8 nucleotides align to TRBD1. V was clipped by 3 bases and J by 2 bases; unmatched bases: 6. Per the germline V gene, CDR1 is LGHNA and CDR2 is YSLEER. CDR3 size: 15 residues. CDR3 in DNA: TGCGCCAGCAGCCACGGACAGGGACAAGCCTACGAGCAGTACTTC. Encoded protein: CASSHGQGQAYEQYF.

The CDR3 sequence is CASSHLMTDATNEKLFF. In nucleotides, the CDR3 is TGTGCCAGCAGTCACCTAATGACAGACGCAACTAATGAAAAACTGTTTTTT. This chain joins TRBV27 and TRBJ1-4, with a tentative D call TRBD1 (5 bases). The CDR3 covers 17 residues. Germline CDR1 MNHEY, CDR2 SMNVEV (reference sequence). Trimming stripped 5 bases from V and 0 bases from J, with 16 bases between.

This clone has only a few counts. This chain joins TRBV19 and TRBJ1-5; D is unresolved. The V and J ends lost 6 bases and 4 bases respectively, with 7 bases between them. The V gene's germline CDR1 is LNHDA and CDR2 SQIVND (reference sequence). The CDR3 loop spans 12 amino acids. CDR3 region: CASRRQNQPQHF. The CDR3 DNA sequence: TGTGCCAGTAGACGCCAGAATCAGCCCCAGCATTTT.

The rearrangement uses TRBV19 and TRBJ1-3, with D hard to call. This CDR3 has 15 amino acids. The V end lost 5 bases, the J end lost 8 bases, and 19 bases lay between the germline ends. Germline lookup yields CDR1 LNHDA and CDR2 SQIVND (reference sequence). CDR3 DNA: TGTGCCAGTAGTCTGGCCAGTTCCTCGGAGCACACCATATATTTT. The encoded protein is CASSLASSSEHTIYF.

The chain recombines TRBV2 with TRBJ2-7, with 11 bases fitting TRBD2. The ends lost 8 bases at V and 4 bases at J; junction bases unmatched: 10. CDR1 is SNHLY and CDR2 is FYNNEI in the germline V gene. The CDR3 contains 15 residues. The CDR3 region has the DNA TGTGCCAGCTCTGCGACTAGCGGGAAGTTTTACGAGCAGTACTTC. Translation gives CASSATSGKFYEQYF.

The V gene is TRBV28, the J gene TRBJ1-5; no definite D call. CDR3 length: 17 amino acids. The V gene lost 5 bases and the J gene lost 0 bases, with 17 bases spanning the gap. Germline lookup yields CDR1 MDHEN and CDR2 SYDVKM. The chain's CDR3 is CASSPTPLGDSNQPQHF. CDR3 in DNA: TGTGCCAGCAGTCCCACCCCCTTAGGCGATAGCAATCAGCCCCAGCATTTT.

CDR3 in amino acids: CASSPGGDGNQPQHF. CDR3 in DNA: TGTGCCAGCTCCCCGGGGGGGGATGGCAATCAGCCCCAGCATTTT. The V gene is TRBV18, the J gene TRBJ1-5, with D possibly matching TRBD1 (5 bases). The CDR3 extends over 15 amino acids. Germline assignment: CDR1 KGHSH and CDR2 LQKENI. V was pared by 6 bases and J by 2 bases, with 14 bases between.

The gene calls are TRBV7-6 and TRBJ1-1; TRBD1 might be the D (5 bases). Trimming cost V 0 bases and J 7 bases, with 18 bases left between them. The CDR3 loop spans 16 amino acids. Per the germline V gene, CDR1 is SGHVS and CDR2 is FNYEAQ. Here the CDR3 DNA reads TGTGCCAGCAGCTTAGCGCAGGGACCCCCGGGTGTTGAAGCTTTCTTT. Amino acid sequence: CASSLAQGPPGVEAFF. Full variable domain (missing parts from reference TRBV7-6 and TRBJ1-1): GAGVSQSPRYKVTKRGQDVALRCDPISGHVSLYWYRQALGQGPEFLTYFNYEAQQDKSGLPNDRFSAERPEGSISTLTIQRTEQRDSAMYRCASSLAQGPPGVEAFFGQGTRLTVV.

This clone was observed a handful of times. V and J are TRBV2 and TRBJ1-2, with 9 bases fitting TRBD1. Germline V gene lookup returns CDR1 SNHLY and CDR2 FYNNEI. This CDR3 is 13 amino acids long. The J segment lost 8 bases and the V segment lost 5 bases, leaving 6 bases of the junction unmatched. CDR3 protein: CASSTGGFAGYTF. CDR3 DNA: TGTGCCAGCAGTACAGGGGGCTTTGCGGGCTACACCTTC.

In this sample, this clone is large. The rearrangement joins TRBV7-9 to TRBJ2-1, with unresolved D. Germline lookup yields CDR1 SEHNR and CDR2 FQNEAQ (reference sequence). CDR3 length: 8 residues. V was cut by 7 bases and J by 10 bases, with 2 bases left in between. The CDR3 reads CASTEQFF. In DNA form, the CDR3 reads TGTGCCAGCACCGAGCAGTTCTTC.

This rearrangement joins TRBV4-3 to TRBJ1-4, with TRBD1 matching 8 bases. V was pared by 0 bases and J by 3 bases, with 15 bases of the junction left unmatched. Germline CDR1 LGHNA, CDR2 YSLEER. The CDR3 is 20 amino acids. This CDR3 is CASSQDFYRQGTGANEKLFF. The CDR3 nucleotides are TGCGCCAGCAGCCAAGACTTCTATAGGCAGGGGACAGGTGCTAATGAAAAACTGTTTTTT.

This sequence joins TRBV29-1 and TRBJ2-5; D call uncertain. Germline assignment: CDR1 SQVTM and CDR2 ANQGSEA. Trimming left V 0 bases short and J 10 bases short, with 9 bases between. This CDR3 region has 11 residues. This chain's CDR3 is CSVEDSPRQYF. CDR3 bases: TGCAGCGTTGAAGATTCCCCCCGCCAGTACTTC.

CDR3 DNA sequence: TGTGCCAGCAGCCAAGACGGACGGGTCTATGGCTACACCTTC. Translating gives CASSQDGRVYGYTF. The gene calls are TRBV14 and TRBJ1-2, with D unresolved. The germline CDR1 and CDR2 sequences are SGHDN and FVKESK. Trimming left V 0 bases short and J 4 bases short, with 9 bases between. There are 14 residues in the CDR3.

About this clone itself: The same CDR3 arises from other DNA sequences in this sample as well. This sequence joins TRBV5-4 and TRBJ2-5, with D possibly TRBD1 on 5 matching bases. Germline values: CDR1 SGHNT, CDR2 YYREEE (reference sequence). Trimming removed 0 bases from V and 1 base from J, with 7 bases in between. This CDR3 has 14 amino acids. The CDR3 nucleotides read TGTGCCAGCAGCTTGGCAGGGTCCCAAGAGACCCAGTACTTC. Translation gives CASSLAGSQETQYF. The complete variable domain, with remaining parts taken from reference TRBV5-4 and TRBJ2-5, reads ETGVTQSPTHLIKTRGQQVTLRCSSQSGHNTVSWYQQALGQGPQFIFQYYREEENGRGNFPPRFSGLQFPNYSSELNVNALELDDSALYLCASSLAGSQETQYFGPGTRLLVL.